This entry concerns a single T cell receptor (beta chain). Its antigen is as yet unknown. This sample is drawn from a study of CD8 T cells in ankylosing spondylitis. Study findings and constraints: Among TCR beta sequences, a motif of eight highly homologous variants appeared characteristic of ankylosing spondylitis blood. Researchers reportedly found disease-linked clones significantly enriched in matched ankylosing spondylitis synovial fluid. A subset of motif variants has previously been described in the synovial fluid and blood of reactive arthritis.

Generation of TCR beta libraries employed quantitative 5'-RACE incorporating molecular barcodes. TCRdb passed the 5' RACE reads through MiXCR, listing each CDR3 protein once. The data contain a few hundred thousand distinct CDR3 sequences, over 15% of them seen just once; the ten biggest clones take up less than 35%. Trimming took 2 bases from V and 7 from J; bases not matched to a gene: 6. Germline V gene sequence: CDR1 MGHRA, CDR2 YSYEKL. The CDR3 contains 16 residues. This rearrangement joins TRBV4-1 to TRBJ2-1; 12 nucleotides agree with TRBD2. The specimen sequenced was blood, either unsorted or a sorted T cell fraction (not recorded which). The TCR was taken from a male donor with ankylosing spondylitis or in good health (not recorded which). Here the CDR3 reads CASSQRGLAGRNEQFF. CDR3 coding DNA: TGCGCCAGCAGCCAAAGGGGACTAGCGGGTAGAAATGAGCAGTTCTTC.